This T cell receptor (beta chain) stems from a study of blood T cell repertoires in COVID-19. The method was immunoSEQ multiplex PCR; TCRdb's version includes in-frame clones alone and lacks a portion of them. The table has about 130,000 clones, 85% seen once. In this sample, this clone turned up a few times. Trimming cost V 1 base and J 1 base; bases outside gene matches: 5. The CDR3 loop spans 15 amino acids. The source material was peripheral blood. This TCR was recovered from an older man with active or convalescent COVID-19. The chain recombines TRBV5-7 with TRBJ2-7; 7 bases are shared with TRBD2. TRBV5-7 is reported as an ORF; its role is uncertain. CDR3 sequence: CASSLSGVRSYEQYF. The CDR3 nucleotides read TGTGCCAGCAGCTTGAGCGGGGTCAGGTCCTACGAGCAGTACTTC.